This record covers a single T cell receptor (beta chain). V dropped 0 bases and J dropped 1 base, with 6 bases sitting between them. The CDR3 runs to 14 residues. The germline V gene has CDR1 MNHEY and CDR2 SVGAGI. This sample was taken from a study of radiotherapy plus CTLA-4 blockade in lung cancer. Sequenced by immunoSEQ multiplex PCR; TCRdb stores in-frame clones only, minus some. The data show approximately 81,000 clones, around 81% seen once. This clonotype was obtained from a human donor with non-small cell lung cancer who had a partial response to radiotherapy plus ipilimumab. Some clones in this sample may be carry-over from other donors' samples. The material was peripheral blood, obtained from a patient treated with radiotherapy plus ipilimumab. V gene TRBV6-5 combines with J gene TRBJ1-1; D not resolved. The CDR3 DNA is TGTGCCAGCAGTTACTCGGGCAGGAACACTGAAGCTTTCTTT. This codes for CASSYSGRNTEAFF.